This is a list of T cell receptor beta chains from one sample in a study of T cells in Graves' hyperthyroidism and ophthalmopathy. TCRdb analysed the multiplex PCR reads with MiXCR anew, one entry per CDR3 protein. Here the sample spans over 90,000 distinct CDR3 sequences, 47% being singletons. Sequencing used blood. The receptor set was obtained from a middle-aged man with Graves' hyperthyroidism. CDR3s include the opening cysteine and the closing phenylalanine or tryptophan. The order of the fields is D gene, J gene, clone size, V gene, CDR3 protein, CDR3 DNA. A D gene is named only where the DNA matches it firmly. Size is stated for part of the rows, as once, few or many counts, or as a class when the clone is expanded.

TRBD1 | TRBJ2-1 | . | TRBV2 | CASSEIGTGNTEQFF | TGTGCCAGCAGTGAGATAGGGACAGGGAACACTGAGCAGTTCTTC
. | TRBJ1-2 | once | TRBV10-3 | CAIRENSANYGYTF | TGTGCCATCCGCGAGAATTCGGCTAACTATGGCTACACCTTC
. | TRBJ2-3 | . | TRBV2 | CASSGLDVSTDTQYF | TGTGCCAGCAGTGGATTGGACGTTAGCACAGATACGCAGTATTTT
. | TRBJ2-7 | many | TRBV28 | CASSSSVHYEQYF | TGTGCCAGCAGTTCTAGCGTCCACTACGAGCAGTACTTC
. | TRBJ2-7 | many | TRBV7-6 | CASSLVAGVSSYEQYF | TGTGCCAGCAGCTTAGTCGCGGGTGTGAGCTCCTACGAGCAGTACTTC
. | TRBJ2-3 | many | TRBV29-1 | CSATSTDTQYF | TGCAGCGCAACCTCCACAGATACGCAGTATTTT
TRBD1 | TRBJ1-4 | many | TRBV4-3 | CASSQDPGQGEKLFF | TGCGCCAGCAGCCAAGATCCGGGACAGGGAGAAAAACTGTTTTTT
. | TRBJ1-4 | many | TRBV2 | CASTKIETNEKLFF | TGTGCCAGCACGAAGATCGAGACTAATGAAAAACTGTTTTTT
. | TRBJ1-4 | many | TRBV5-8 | CASSTVGEGKLFF | TGTGCCAGCAGCACCGTTGGGGAGGGAAAACTGTTTTTT
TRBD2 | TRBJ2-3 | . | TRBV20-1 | CSASALGLAGPYNEQYF | TGCAGTGCTAGTGCTTTAGGGCTAGCGGGGCCCTACAATGAGCAGTATTTT
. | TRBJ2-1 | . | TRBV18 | CASSHRNDLCNEQFF | TGTGCCAGCTCACATAGAAACGACCTATGCAATGAGCAGTTCTTC
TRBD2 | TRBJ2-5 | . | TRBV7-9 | CASSSPGLADRETQYF | TGTGCCAGCAGCTCACCGGGACTAGCGGACCGAGAGACCCAGTACTTC
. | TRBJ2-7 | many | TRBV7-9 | CASSLAPGPSSRISYEQYF | TGTGCCAGCAGCTTAGCGCCGGGGCCTTCTAGCCGGATCTCCTACGAGCAGTACTTC
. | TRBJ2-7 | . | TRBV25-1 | CASSDRDVPYEQYF | TGTGCCAGCAGTGACCGGGACGTCCCCTACGAGCAGTACTTC
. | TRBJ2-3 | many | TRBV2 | CASRGGLYSSTDTQYF | TGTGCCAGCAGGGGAGGACTGTATTCTAGCACAGATACGCAGTATTTT
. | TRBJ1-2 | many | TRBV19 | CASRTYETVNGYTF | TGTGCCAGTAGAACGTATGAGACGGTGAACGGCTACACCTTC
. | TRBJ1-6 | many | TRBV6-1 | CASSTTPYNSPLHF | TGTGCCAGCAGCACGACACCTTATAATTCACCCCTCCACTTT
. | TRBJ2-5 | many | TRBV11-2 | CASSLGSSLAGETQYF | TGTGCCAGCAGCTTAGGATCTAGCCTAGCAGGAGAGACCCAGTACTTC